One T cell receptor (beta chain) is described in this entry. The entry originates in a study of blood T cell repertoires in COVID-19. The CDR3 consists of 14 residues. V lost 7 bases, J lost 2 bases, and 12 bases lay in between. Per germline, CDR1 MNHNY and CDR2 SVGAGI (reference sequence). Libraries were prepared by immunoSEQ multiplex PCR; TCRdb keeps only in-frame clonotypes and omits some of them. The sample contains 200,000 to 250,000 clones, approximately 86% of which appear only once. The chain recombines TRBV6-6 with TRBJ1-3; maybe TRBD1 (6 bases). The specimen sequenced was PBMCs or T cells enriched from blood (not recorded which). The TCR sequence derives from a woman aged 45-59 years who had recovered from COVID-19. The CDR3 reads CASIPPGAGNTIYF. CDR3 coding DNA: TGTGCCAGCATTCCCCCAGGGGCTGGAAACACCATATATTTT.